This T cell receptor beta chain was obtained from a study of blood T cell repertoires in COVID-19. Study overall: The United States, Italy and Spain provided the acute and convalescent COVID-19 samples. T cells, B-cell-depleted T cells, or PBMCs provided the cDNA or gDNA that served as material.

Those enrolled in Seattle joined during active infection and were followed longitudinally afterward. Per the study methods: From reference gene primer amplification, estimates of nucleated cell counts were derived. The protocol was immunoSEQ multiplex PCR, while the TCRdb copy is restricted to in-frame clones and leaves out a portion. Clone size and V and J calls were adopted from that table, with D and trimming inferred from the DNA. The sample carries around 140,000 clones, roughly nine tenths recorded once. CDR1 is SGHRS and CDR2 is YFSETQ in the germline V gene. Trimming removed 4 bases from V and 3 bases from J, with 16 bases in between. The CDR3 loop spans 16 amino acids.

The specimen sequenced was peripheral blood. This sequence joins TRBV5-1 and TRBJ1-4; D might be TRBD1 (6 bases). The clonotype originates from a human donor with COVID-19, enrolled during active disease. The donor label of this sample is uncertain. In DNA form, the CDR3 reads TGCGCCAGCAGCCCGAACTCAGGGGCACCTAATGAAAAACTGTTTTTT. Translated: CASSPNSGAPNEKLFF.